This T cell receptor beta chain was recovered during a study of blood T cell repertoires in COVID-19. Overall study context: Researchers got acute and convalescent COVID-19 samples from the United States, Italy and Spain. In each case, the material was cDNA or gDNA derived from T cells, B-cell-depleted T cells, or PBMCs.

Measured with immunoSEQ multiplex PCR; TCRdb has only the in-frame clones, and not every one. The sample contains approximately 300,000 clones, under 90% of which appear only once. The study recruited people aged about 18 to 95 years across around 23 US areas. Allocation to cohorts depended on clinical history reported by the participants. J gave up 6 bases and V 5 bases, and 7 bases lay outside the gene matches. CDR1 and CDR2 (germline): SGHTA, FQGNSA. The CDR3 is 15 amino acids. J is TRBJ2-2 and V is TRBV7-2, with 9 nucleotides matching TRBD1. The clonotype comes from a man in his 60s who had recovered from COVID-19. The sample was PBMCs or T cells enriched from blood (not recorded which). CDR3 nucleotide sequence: TGTGCCAGCAGCGACTACAGGGGGCGCTCCGGGGAGCTGTTTTTT. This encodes CASSDYRGRSGELFF.